These 29 T cell receptor beta chains were all obtained from the same sample, sequenced in a study of CD8 T cells in ankylosing spondylitis. Overall study results and limits: Eight or nine highly homologous variants made up a TCR beta motif that seemed to typify ankylosing spondylitis blood.

TCRdb re-analysed the 5' RACE reads in MiXCR, keeping a single row per CDR3 protein. The sample holds a few hundred thousand distinct CDR3 sequences; roughly 17% are singletons and the top ten take approximately 0.97%. These receptors have no known antigen. The sample comprised blood, either unsorted or a sorted T cell fraction (not recorded which). The receptors here all came from a male donor with ankylosing spondylitis.

The rearrangement uses TRBV24-1 and TRBJ2-1; 10 nucleotides align to TRBD2. The V segment lost 5 bases and the J segment 6 bases; nucleotides outside the gene matches: 3. This CDR3 spans 14 amino acids. Germline CDR1 reads KGHDR; CDR2 reads SFDVKD. The CDR3 spells CATSGAGGLNEQFF. Here the CDR3 DNA reads TGTGCCACCAGTGGAGCGGGGGGGCTCAATGAGCAGTTCTTC.

The chain has TRBV6-1 and TRBJ1-1; TRBD1 might be the D (5 bases). There are 13 residues in the CDR3. Germline CDR1 MNHNS, CDR2 SASEGT. V lost 11 bases to trimming and J lost 1 base, with 14 bases between them. The CDR3 nucleotides read TGTGCCGGACGAACAGGTTCGAACACTGAAGCTTTCTTT. Its protein product is CAGRTGSNTEAFF.

This clonotype has more than one count but fewer than ten. This chain joins TRBV28 and TRBJ2-5; perhaps TRBD2 as D (6 bases). The V and J ends lost 7 bases and 5 bases respectively, with 20 bases between them. CDR1 is MDHEN and CDR2 is SYDVKM in the germline V gene. The CDR3 extends over 15 amino acids. CDR3: CASTPPGLRGETQYF. CDR3 coding DNA: TGTGCCAGCACCCCGCCGGGACTTCGCGGGGAGACCCAGTACTTC.

The gene calls are TRBV5-1 and TRBJ1-1; TRBD1 is a possible D gene (6 bases). Germline CDR1 reads SGHRS; CDR2 reads YFSETQ. V was trimmed by 0 bases and J by 4 bases, leaving 16 bases between them. The CDR3 has 16 amino acids. Here the CDR3 reads CASSLEGVGRGTEAFF. The CDR3 DNA reads as TGCGCCAGCAGCTTGGAAGGTGTGGGCAGGGGCACTGAAGCTTTCTTT.

This clonotype has ten or more counts. V gene TRBV5-1 combines with J gene TRBJ2-7, with TRBD2 identical over 11 bases. With 5 bases clipped from V and 5 bases from J, the junction kept 6 bases outside the gene matches. Germline CDR1 and CDR2: SGHRS and YFSETQ. This CDR3 contains 14 residues. CDR3 bases: TGCGCCAGCAGAGGTACTAGCGGGAGCCACGAGCAGTACTTC. Its translation: CASRGTSGSHEQYF. Together with reference TRBV5-1 and TRBJ2-7, the CDR3 gives the full variable domain: KAGVTQTPRYLIKTRGQQVTLSCSPISGHRSVSWYQQTPGQGLQFLFEYFSETQRNKGNFPGRFSGRQFSNSRSEMNVSTLELGDSALYLCASRGTSGSHEQYFGPGTRLTVT.

This clonotype occurred many times. The chain links TRBV20-1 to TRBJ1-1; 7 nucleotides agree with TRBD1. V lost 5 bases, J lost 10 bases, and 13 bases stayed unmatched. The CDR3 is 13 residues long. Germline V lookup: CDR1 DFQATT, CDR2 SNEGSKA (reference sequence). As DNA, the CDR3 is TGCAGTGCTCACAGGGGATCACAGTTTCTAGCTTTCTTT. It codes for CSAHRGSQFLAFF.

This clonotype appeared many times. The CDR3 DNA follows: TGCAGTGCTCCGGGACAGGGCTACGAGCAGTACTTC. The encoded protein is CSAPGQGYEQYF. This chain joins TRBV20-1 and TRBJ2-7; 9 positions match TRBD1. J was trimmed by 3 bases and V by 5 bases; bases with no gene match: 2. The CDR3 sequence is 12 residues long. Per germline, CDR1 DFQATT and CDR2 SNEGSKA (reference sequence).

This clonotype was counted many times. This chain joins TRBV20-1 and TRBJ2-5; D gene unclear. This CDR3 has 12 amino acids. Germline V gene lookup returns CDR1 DFQATT and CDR2 SNEGSKA (reference sequence). V lost 4 bases to trimming and J lost 3 bases, with 9 bases between them. CDR3 nucleotide sequence: TGCAGTGCTAAGAGATCAAAAGAGACCCAGTACTTC. Amino acids: CSAKRSKETQYF.

The sample holds a few counts of this clonotype. The J gene is TRBJ1-1, the V gene TRBV10-3; D not certain. The CDR3 runs 13 residues. CDR1 is ENHRY and CDR2 is SYGVKD in the germline V gene. V lost 3 bases to trimming and J lost 6 bases, with 11 bases between them. In nucleotides, the CDR3 is TGTGCCATCAGTGAATCCGGGGTAGCTGAAGCTTTCTTT. Its protein product is CAISESGVAEAFF.

The V gene is TRBV15, the J gene TRBJ2-7; D not certain. The CDR3 runs to 14 residues. Germline CDR1 and CDR2: LNHNV and YYDKDF (reference sequence). Trimming pared 1 base from V and 4 bases from J, leaving 11 bases between. The CDR3 protein is CATSRVRSSYEQYF. CDR3 sequence (DNA): TGTGCCACCAGCAGAGTAAGGAGTAGTTACGAGCAGTACTTC.

The rearrangement links TRBV12-3 or TRBV12-4 to TRBJ2-5; D remains ambiguous. The length of the CDR3 is 12 residues. Trimming took off 6 bases at V and 7 bases at J, with 12 bases between the two ends. The CDR3 protein is CASRANVGTQYF. CDR3 nucleotide sequence: TGTGCCAGCAGGGCCAATGTGGGGACCCAGTACTTC.

This clonotype was observed a handful of times. The V and J genes are TRBV3-1 and TRBJ2-7, with 9 nucleotides matching TRBD1. The CDR3 spans 16 residues. The germline V gene encodes CDR1 LGHDT and CDR2 YNNKEL (reference sequence). J was trimmed by 4 bases and V by 1 base; bases with no gene match: 8. The CDR3 DNA sequence: TGTGCCAGCAGCCAAGGTCTCCGGGACAGGGATTACGAGCAGTACTTC. Its translation: CASSQGLRDRDYEQYF.

J is TRBJ2-1 and V is TRBV11-1, with TRBD2 identical over 14 bases. The germline V gene has CDR1 SGHAT and CDR2 FQDESV (reference sequence). The CDR3 runs 18 residues. The junction had 4 bases not matched to a gene; V was cut back by 2 bases and J by 1 base. The CDR3 region is CASSLTGLAGGSYNEQFF. The DNA for the CDR3 is TGTGCCAGCAGCTTAACTGGACTAGCGGGAGGATCCTACAATGAGCAGTTCTTC.

The rearrangement joins TRBV15 to TRBJ2-1; maybe TRBD2 (6 bases). V was clipped by 3 bases and J by 5 bases, with 17 bases between them. CDR3 size: 16 residues. CDR1 is LNHNV, CDR2 YYDKDF, per germline (reference sequence). CDR3 bases: TGTGCCACCAGCAGGGACTCGAGGAGGGGAAACAATGAGCAGTTCTTC. Amino acid sequence: CATSRDSRRGNNEQFF. Combining the CDR3 with reference TRBV15 and TRBJ2-1 gives the whole variable domain DAMVIQNPRYQVTQFGKPVTLSCSQTLNHNVMYWYQQKSSQAPKLLFHYYDKDFNNEADTPDNFQSRRPNTSFCFLDIRSPGLGDTAMYLCATSRDSRRGNNEQFFGPGTRLTVL.

The rearrangement uses TRBV4-3 and TRBJ2-3; 9 positions match TRBD1. The CDR3 spans 16 residues. Germline-derived CDR1 and CDR2 are LGHNA and YSLEER. V dropped 2 bases and J dropped 3; count of bases not matched to a gene: 6. CDR3 in amino acids: CASSQSGQGYTDTQYF. CDR3 bases: TGCGCCAGCAGCCAATCGGGACAGGGATATACAGATACGCAGTATTTT.

This clonotype was seen more than once but under ten times. The chain couples TRBV2 to TRBJ1-2; no firm D call. V lost 7 bases to trimming and J lost 6 bases, with 12 bases between them. Germline V gene lookup returns CDR1 SNHLY and CDR2 FYNNEI. The CDR3 length is 12 residues. The CDR3 protein is CASNLGQHGYTF. The CDR3, as DNA: TGTGCCAGCAACCTCGGGCAGCATGGCTACACCTTC.

The chain is built from TRBV5-1 and TRBJ2-1; 10 positions agree with TRBD2. Per germline, CDR1 SGHRS and CDR2 YFSETQ. The CDR3 is 16 amino acids. V lost 3 bases, J lost 11 bases, and 14 bases stayed unmatched. The CDR3 DNA reads as TGCGCCAGCAGCTCTGGACTAGCGGCCTCGGGGGGGCAGCAGTTCTTC. Protein product: CASSSGLAASGGQQFF.

This clonotype was counted a few times. The chain combines TRBV19 with TRBJ1-5, with D uncertain. CDR3 length: 13 residues. Germline lookup yields CDR1 LNHDA and CDR2 SQIVND (reference sequence). V lost 6 bases, J lost 2 bases, and 8 bases lay in between. As DNA, the CDR3 is TGTGCCAGTAGGGAAACAGGCAATCAGCCCCAGCATTTT. Its translation: CASRETGNQPQHF.

The chain uses TRBV11-3 and TRBJ1-3, with D tentatively TRBD1 (5 bases). V gave up 0 bases and J gave up 9 bases, with 15 bases separating them. The germline V gene encodes CDR1 SGHNT and CDR2 YENEEA. The CDR3 is 15 residues long. The CDR3 DNA is TGTGCCAGCAGCTTAGAATTGGGACCGACCGGCACCATATATTTT. Amino acid sequence: CASSLELGPTGTIYF.

The V and J genes are TRBV6-6 and TRBJ2-1, with D possibly being TRBD1 (6 bases). The CDR3 consists of 12 residues. Germline V gene lookup returns CDR1 MNHNY and CDR2 SVGAGI (reference sequence). Trimming took 6 bases from V and 9 from J, leaving 12 bases between them. The CDR3 spells CASSPGEGEQFF. The CDR3, as DNA: TGTGCCAGCAGCCCAGGGGAAGGTGAGCAGTTCTTC.

This clonotype appeared many times. The chain uses TRBV5-1 and TRBJ2-4, with D perhaps matching TRBD2 (5 bases). This CDR3 is built from 17 residues. The V end was cut by 2 bases, the J end by 0 bases, with 15 bases between. Germline V gene lookup returns CDR1 SGHRS and CDR2 YFSETQ. CDR3 bases: TGCGCCAGCAGCTTTGGGCGGGTCCTACGAGCCAAAAACATTCAGTACTTC. Protein: CASSFGRVLRAKNIQYF.

The chain links TRBV20-1 to TRBJ2-1; TRBD2 matches at 8 bases. The CDR3 has 12 residues. The germline CDR1 and CDR2 sequences are DFQATT and SNEGSKA (reference sequence). J gave up 5 bases and V 3 bases, and 0 bases lay outside the gene matches. Here the CDR3 DNA reads TGCAGTGCTAGCGGGAGGGACAATGAGCAGTTCTTC. Its protein is CSASGRDNEQFF.

This chain joins TRBV6-2 or TRBV6-3 and TRBJ2-1; a weak D match, TRBD2 (5 bases). CDR1 and CDR2 from the germline V gene are MNHEY and SVGEGT. The CDR3 is 16 amino acids. V dropped 2 bases and J dropped 4 bases, with 15 bases sitting between them. CDR3 in amino acids: CASSYVVASRYNEQFF. The CDR3, as DNA: TGTGCCAGCAGTTACGTGGTGGCTAGCAGATACAATGAGCAGTTCTTC.

The sample holds a few counts of this clonotype. The J gene is TRBJ2-3, the V gene TRBV29-1, with 13 positions matching TRBD2. J lost 2 bases, V lost 8 bases, and 4 bases had no gene match. The CDR3 is made up of 14 amino acids. Germline V gives CDR1 SQVTM, CDR2 ANQGSEA. In nucleotides, the CDR3 is TGCAGCACAACTAGCGGGGGGGCCACAGATACGCAGTATTTT. Amino acids: CSTTSGGATDTQYF.

The chain recombines TRBV30 with TRBJ2-3; D not resolved. This CDR3 is 9 amino acids long. CDR1 and CDR2 (germline): GTSNPN, SVGIG (reference sequence). V was cut by 6 bases and J by 4 bases, with 2 bases left in between. CDR3 sequence: CACADTQYF. The CDR3 DNA sequence: TGTGCCTGCGCAGATACGCAGTATTTT.

This clonotype has a count of ten or more. This sequence joins TRBV12-3 or TRBV12-4 and TRBJ1-2, with 8 bases that match TRBD1. The CDR3 covers 13 residues. V lost 5 bases, J lost 4 bases, and 3 bases stayed unmatched. The CDR3 spells CASSPGTGYGYTF. CDR3 DNA sequence: TGTGCCAGCAGTCCCGGGACAGGCTATGGCTACACCTTC.

This clonotype was counted between two and nine times. J is TRBJ2-1 and V is TRBV12-3 or TRBV12-4; D gene unclear. V gave up 7 bases and J gave up 0 bases, with 7 bases separating them. This CDR3 has 13 amino acids. CDR3 sequence reads: CASMWTSYNEQFF. The CDR3 DNA is TGTGCCAGCATGTGGACCTCCTACAATGAGCAGTTCTTC.

The genes are TRBV13 and TRBJ1-1, with TRBD1 matching over 8 bases. Germline lookup yields CDR1 PRHDT and CDR2 FYEKMQ (reference sequence). This CDR3 contains 17 residues. V shed 5 bases and J 0 bases; nucleotides not matched to a gene: 11. CDR3 amino acids: CASSSRDRSEVNTEAFF. The CDR3 coding sequence is TGTGCCAGCAGCAGCCGGGACAGGTCGGAGGTGAACACTGAAGCTTTCTTT.

This clonotype was seen a few times. The chain carries TRBV19 and TRBJ2-3; perhaps TRBD2 as D (6 bases). Per germline, CDR1 LNHDA and CDR2 SQIVND (reference sequence). Trimming pared 7 bases from V and 0 bases from J, leaving 17 bases between. The CDR3 has 16 residues. CDR3 DNA sequence: TGTGCCAGTACCCCTCGAGGAGGGGCTAGCACAGATACGCAGTATTTT. Its protein is CASTPRGGASTDTQYF.